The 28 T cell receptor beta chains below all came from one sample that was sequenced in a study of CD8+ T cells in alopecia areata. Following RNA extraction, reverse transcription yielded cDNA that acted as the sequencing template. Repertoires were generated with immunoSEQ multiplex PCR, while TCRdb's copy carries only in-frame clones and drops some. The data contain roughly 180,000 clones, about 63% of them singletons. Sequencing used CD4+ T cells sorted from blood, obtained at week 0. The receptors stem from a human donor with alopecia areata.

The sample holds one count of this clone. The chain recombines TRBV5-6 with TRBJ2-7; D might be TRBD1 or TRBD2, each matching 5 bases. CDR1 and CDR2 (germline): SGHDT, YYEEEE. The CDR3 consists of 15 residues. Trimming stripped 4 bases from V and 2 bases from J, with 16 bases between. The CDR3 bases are TGTGCCAGCAGCCCACTAGGGACGGGAACCTACGAGCAGTACTTC. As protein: CASSPLGTGTYEQYF.

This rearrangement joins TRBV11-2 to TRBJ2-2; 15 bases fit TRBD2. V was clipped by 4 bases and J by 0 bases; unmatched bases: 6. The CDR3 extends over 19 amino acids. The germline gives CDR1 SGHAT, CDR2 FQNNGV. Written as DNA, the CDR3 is TGTGCCAGCAGCTCTCCCGGGACTAGCGGGGGGTCGAACACCGGGGAGCTGTTTTTT. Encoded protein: CASSSPGTSGGSNTGELFF.

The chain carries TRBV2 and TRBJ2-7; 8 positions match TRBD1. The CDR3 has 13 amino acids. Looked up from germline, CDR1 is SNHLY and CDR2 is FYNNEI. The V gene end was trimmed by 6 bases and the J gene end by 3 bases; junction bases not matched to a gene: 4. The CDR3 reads CASRDRVGYEQYF. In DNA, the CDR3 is TGTGCCAGCAGGGACAGGGTAGGCTACGAGCAGTACTTC.

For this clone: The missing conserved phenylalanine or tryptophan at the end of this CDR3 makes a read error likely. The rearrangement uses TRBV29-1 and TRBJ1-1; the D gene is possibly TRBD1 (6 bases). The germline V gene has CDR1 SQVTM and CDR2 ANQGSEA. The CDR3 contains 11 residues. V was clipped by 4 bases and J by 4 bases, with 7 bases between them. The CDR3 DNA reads TGCAGCGTTGGGGGGCGCACTGAAGCTTTCCTT. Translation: CSVGGRTEAFL.

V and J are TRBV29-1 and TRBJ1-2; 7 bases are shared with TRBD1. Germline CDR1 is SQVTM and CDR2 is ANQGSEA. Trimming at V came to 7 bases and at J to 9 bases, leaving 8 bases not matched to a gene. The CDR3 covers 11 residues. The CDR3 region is CSGAYRGSYTF. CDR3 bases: TGCAGCGGTGCCTACAGGGGAAGCTACACCTTC.

The CDR3 nucleotides read TGTGCCAGTAGTATAGGGGGACTAGCGGGCTACAATGAGCAGTTCTTC. Translating gives CASSIGGLAGYNEQFF. The rearrangement links TRBV19 to TRBJ2-1; 12 bases line up with TRBD2. V shed 1 base and J 3 bases; nucleotides not matched to a gene: 1. The germline V gene has CDR1 LNHDA and CDR2 SQIVND (reference sequence). This CDR3 spans 16 amino acids. The full variable domain, completed using reference TRBV19 and TRBJ2-1, is DGGITQSPKYLFRKEGQNVTLSCEQNLNHDAMYWYRQDPGQGLRLIYYSQIVNDFQKGDIAEGYSVSREKKESFPLTVTSAQKNPTAFYLCASSIGGLAGYNEQFFGPGTRLTVL.

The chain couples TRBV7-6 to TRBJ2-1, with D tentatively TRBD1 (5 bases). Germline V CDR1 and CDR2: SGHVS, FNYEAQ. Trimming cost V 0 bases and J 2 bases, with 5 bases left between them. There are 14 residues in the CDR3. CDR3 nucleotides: TGTGCCAGCAGCTTAGCGGGGCCCTACAATGAGCAGTTCTTC. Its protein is CASSLAGPYNEQFF.

CDR3 bases: TGTGCCATCAGTGATGGGACAGAATTCTATGGCTACACCTTC. This encodes CAISDGTEFYGYTF. The J gene is TRBJ1-2, the V gene TRBV10-3; 7 nucleotides align to TRBD1. This CDR3 is 14 amino acids long. V shed 3 bases, J shed 4 bases, and the junction held 5 bases outside the gene matches. Looked up from germline, CDR1 is ENHRY and CDR2 is SYGVKD.

Here the CDR3 reads CASTTVGGSTDTQYF. The CDR3 DNA reads as TGTGCCAGCACCACTGTCGGCGGGAGCACAGATACGCAGTATTTT. This chain links TRBV25-1 with TRBJ2-3; D might be TRBD2 (5 bases). With 7 bases removed from V and 0 bases from J, the gap between germline ends came to 14 bases. The CDR3 is 15 residues long. Germline V gene lookup returns CDR1 MGHDK and CDR2 SYGVNS. Complete variable domain (other parts from reference TRBV25-1 and TRBJ2-3): EADIYQTPRYLVIGTGKKITLECSQTMGHDKMYWYQQDPGMELHLIHYSYGVNSTEKGDLSSESTVSRIRTEHFPLTLESARPSHTSQYLCASTTVGGSTDTQYFGPGTRLTVL.

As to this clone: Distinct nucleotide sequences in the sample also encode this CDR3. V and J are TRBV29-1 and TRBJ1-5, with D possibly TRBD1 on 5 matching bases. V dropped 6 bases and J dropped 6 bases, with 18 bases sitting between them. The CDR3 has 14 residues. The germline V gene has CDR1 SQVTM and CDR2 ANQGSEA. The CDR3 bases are TGCAGCGTCTCCAGTGGGGGGTGGGGTCAGCCCCAGCATTTT. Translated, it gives CSVSSGGWGQPQHF.

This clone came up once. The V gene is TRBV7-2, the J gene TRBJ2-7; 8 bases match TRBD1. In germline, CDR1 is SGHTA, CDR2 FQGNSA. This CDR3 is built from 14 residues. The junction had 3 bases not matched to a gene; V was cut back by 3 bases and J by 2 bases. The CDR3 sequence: CASSFGQGPYEQYF. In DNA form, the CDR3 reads TGTGCCAGCAGCTTCGGACAGGGACCCTACGAGCAGTACTTC.

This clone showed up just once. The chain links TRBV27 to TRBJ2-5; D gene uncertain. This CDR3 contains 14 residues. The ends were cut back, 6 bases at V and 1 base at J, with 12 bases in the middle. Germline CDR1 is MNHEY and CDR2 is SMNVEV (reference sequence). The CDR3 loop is CASRTQGLQETQYF. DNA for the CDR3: TGTGCCAGCAGGACACAAGGTCTCCAAGAGACCCAGTACTTC.

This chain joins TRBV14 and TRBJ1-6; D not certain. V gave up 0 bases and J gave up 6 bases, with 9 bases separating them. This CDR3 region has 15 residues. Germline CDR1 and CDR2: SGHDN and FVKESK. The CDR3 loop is CASSQDLGFNSPLHF. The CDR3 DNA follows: TGTGCCAGCAGCCAAGATCTGGGTTTTAATTCACCCCTCCACTTT.

CDR3 nucleotide sequence: TGTGCCTGGAGTAACCCGGGACAGGGGATGCTCGGCGCTTTCTTT. It specifies CAWSNPGQGMLGAFF. The V gene is TRBV30, the J gene TRBJ1-1; 10 positions agree with TRBD1. Germline V lookup: CDR1 GTSNPN, CDR2 SVGIG (reference sequence). The junction had 14 bases not matched to a gene; V was cut back by 2 bases and J by 11 bases. The CDR3 sequence is 15 residues long.

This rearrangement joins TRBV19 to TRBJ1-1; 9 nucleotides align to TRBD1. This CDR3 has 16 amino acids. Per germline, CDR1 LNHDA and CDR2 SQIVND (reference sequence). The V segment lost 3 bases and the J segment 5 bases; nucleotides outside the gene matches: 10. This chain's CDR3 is CASSIGTGWVRTEAFF. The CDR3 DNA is TGTGCCAGTAGTATCGGGACAGGGTGGGTGAGGACTGAAGCTTTCTTT.

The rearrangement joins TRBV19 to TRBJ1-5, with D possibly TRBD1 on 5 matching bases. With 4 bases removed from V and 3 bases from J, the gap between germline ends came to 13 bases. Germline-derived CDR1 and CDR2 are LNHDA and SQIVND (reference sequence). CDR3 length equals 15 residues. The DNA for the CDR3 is TGTGCCAGTAGTAACGGGGGGGGAGTCAATCAGCCCCAGCATTTT. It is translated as CASSNGGGVNQPQHF.

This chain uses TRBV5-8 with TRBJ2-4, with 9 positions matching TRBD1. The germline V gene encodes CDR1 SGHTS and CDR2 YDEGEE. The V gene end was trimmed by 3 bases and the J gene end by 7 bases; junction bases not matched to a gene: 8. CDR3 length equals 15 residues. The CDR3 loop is CASSSDRGELNIQYF. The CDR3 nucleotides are TGTGCCAGCAGCTCCGACAGGGGGGAATTGAACATTCAGTACTTC.

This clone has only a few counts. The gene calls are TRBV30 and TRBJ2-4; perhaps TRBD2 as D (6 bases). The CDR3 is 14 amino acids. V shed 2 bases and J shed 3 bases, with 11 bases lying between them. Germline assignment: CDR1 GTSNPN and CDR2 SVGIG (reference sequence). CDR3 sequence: CAWSSGGDKNIQYF. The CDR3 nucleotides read TGTGCCTGGAGTAGTGGAGGGGACAAAAACATTCAGTACTTC.

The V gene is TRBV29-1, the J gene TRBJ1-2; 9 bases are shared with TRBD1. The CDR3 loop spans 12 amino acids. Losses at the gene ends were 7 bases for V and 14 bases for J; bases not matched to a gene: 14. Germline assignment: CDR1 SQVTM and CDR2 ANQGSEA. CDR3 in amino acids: CSATRDRDPPTF. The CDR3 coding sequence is TGCAGCGCTACCCGGGACAGGGACCCTCCTACCTTC.

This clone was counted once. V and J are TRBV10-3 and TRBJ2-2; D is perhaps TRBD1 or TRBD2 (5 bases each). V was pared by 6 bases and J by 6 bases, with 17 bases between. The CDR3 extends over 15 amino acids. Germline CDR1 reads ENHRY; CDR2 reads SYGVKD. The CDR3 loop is CAISHPQGAPGELFF. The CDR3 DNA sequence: TGTGCCATCAGCCACCCCCAGGGAGCTCCCGGGGAGCTGTTTTTT.

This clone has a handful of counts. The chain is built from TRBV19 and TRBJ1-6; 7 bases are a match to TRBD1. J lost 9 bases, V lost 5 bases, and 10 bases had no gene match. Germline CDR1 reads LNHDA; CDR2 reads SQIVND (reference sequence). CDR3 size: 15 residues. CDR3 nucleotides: TGTGCCAGTAGTGGACAGGCTCAGGATCTTTCACCCCTCCACTTT. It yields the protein CASSGQAQDLSPLHF.

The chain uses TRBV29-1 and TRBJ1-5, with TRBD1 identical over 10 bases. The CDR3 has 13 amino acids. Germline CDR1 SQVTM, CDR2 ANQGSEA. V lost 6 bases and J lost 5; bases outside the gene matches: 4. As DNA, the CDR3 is TGCAGCGTGACGACAGGGGGCGATCAGCCCCAGCATTTT. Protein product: CSVTTGGDQPQHF.

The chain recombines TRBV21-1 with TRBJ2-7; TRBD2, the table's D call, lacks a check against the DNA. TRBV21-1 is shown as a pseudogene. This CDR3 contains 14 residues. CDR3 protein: CATVRDFESYEQYF. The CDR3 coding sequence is TGTGCCACAGTCCGGGACTTCGAGTCCTACGAGCAGTACTTC.

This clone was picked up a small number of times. The CDR3 DNA reads TGTGCCAGCTCACGAGAAGACAGGGGAGCGATCGCGGAGACCCAGTACTTC. Protein sequence: CASSREDRGAIAETQYF. The chain joins TRBV18 to TRBJ2-5; TRBD1 agrees at 8 bases. Per germline, CDR1 KGHSH and CDR2 LQKENI. Trimming at V came to 4 bases and at J to 5 bases, leaving 15 bases not matched to a gene. CDR3 length: 17 residues.

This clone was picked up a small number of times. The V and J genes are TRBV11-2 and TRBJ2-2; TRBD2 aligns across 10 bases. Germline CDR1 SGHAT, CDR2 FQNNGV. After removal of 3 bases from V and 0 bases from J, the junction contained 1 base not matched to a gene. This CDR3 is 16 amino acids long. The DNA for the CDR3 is TGTGCCAGCAGCTTCACTAGCGGGGCGAACACCGGGGAGCTGTTTTTT. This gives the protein CASSFTSGANTGELFF. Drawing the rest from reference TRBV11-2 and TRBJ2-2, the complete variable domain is EAGVAQSPRYKIIEKRQSVAFWCNPISGHATLYWYQQILGQGPKLLIQFQNNGVVDDSQLPKDRFSAERLKGVDSTLKIQPAKLEDSAVYLCASSFTSGANTGELFFGEGSRLTVL.

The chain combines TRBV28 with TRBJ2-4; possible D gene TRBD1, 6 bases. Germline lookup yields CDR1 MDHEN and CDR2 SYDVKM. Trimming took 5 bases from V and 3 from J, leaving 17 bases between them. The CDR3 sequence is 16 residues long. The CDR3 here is CASSVTGPVGKNIQYF. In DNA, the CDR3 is TGTGCCAGCAGTGTGACAGGACCAGTGGGCAAAAACATTCAGTACTTC.

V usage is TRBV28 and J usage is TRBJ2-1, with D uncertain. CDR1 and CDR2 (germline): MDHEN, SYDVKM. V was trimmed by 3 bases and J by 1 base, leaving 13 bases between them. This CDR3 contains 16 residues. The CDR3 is CASSFASAVSYNEQFF. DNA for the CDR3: TGTGCCAGCAGTTTCGCATCGGCGGTTTCCTACAATGAGCAGTTCTTC.

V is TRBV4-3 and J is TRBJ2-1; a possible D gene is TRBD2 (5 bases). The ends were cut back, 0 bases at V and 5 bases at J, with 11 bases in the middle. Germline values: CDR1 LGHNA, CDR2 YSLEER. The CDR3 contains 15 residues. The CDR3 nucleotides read TGCGCCAGCAGCCAAGAGTTGTCGGGGAACAATGAGCAGTTCTTC. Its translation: CASSQELSGNNEQFF.